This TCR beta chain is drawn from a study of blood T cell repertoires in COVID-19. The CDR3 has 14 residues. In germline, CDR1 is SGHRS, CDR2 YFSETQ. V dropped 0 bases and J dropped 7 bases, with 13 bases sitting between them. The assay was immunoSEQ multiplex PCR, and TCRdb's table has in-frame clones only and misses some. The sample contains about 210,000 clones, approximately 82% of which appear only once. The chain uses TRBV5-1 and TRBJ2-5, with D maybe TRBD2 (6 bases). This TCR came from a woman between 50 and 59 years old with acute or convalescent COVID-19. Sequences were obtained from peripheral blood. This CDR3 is CASSLEAAGGTQYF. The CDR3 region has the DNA TGCGCCAGCAGCTTGGAAGCGGCCGGGGGGACCCAGTACTTC.